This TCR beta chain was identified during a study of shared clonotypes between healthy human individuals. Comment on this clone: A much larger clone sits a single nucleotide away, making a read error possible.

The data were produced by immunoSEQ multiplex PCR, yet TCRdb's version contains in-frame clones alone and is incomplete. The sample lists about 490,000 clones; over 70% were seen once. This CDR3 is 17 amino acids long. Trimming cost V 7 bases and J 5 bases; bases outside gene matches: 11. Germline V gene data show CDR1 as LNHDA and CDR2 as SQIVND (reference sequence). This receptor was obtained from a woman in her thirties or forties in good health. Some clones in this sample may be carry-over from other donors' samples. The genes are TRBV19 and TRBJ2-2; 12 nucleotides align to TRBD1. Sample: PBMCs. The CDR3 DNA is TGTGCCAGTATCCGGGACAGGGGGCACAGGAAGACCGGGGAGCTGTTTTTT. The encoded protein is CASIRDRGHRKTGELFF.